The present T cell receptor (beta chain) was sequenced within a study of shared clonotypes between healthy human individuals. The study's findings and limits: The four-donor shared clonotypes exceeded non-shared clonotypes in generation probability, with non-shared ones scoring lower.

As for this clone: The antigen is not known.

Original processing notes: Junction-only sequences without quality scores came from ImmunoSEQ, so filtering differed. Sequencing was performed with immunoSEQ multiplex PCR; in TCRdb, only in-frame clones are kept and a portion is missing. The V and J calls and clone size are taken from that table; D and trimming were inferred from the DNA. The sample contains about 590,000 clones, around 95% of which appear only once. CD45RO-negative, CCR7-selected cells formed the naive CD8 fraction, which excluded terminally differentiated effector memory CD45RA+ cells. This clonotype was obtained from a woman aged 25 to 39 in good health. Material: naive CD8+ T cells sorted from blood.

As DNA, the CDR3 is TGTGCCAGCAGCTTGGTCGCGGGAGGATTGGGCGAGCAGTACTTC. Its protein is CASSLVAGGLGEQYF. The chain is built from TRBV5-6 and TRBJ2-5; 8 nucleotides match TRBD2. The end of the DNA aligns better with TRBJ2-7, so the J call may be wrong. The CDR3 contains 15 residues. Germline lookup yields CDR1 SGHDT and CDR2 YYEEEE.